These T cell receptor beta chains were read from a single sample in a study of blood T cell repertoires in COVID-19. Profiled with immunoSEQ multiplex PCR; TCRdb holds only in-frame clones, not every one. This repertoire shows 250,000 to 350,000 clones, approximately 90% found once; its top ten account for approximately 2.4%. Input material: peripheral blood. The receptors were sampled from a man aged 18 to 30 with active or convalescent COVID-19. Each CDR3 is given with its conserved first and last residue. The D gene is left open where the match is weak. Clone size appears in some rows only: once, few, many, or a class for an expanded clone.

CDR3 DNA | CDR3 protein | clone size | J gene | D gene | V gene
TGTGCCAGCACTGGCGGGAGTTCTTATGAGCAGTACTTC | CASTGGSSYEQYF | once | TRBJ2-7 | TRBD2 | TRBV28
TGTGCCAGCAGCTCCCTAGCGGGAGGGGAATATGAGCAGTTCTTC | CASSSLAGGEYEQFF | - | TRBJ2-1 | TRBD2 | TRBV7-3
TGTGCCAGCAGGGGGACATTTAAGTTCTTC | CASRGTFKFF | - | TRBJ2-1 | - | TRBV2
TGCGCCAGCAGCCAAGTGCGACAGGGGACGGACGAGCAGTACTTC | CASSQVRQGTDEQYF | - | TRBJ2-7 | TRBD1 | TRBV4-1
TGCGCCAGCAGTTGGGGACAAGGCGGGGAGACCCAGTACTTC | CASSWGQGGETQYF | - | TRBJ2-5 | - | TRBV5-1
TGTGCCAGCTCACCGGTGGGGGGGGTGAATGAGCAGTTCTTC | CASSPVGGVNEQFF | - | TRBJ2-1 | TRBD2 | TRBV18
TGTGCCAGCAGGTCTATGCGAGAGACCCAGTACTTC | CASRSMRETQYF | - | TRBJ2-5 | - | TRBV7-9
TGTGCCAGTAGTATAGTCCCCGGGATTAGGGAGACCCAGTACTTC | CASSIVPGIRETQYF | - | TRBJ2-5 | - | TRBV19
TGTGCCAGCACCCGGGGACAGAATGAAGCTTTCTTT | CASTRGQNEAFF | - | TRBJ1-1 | - | TRBV21-1
TGCAGCGTTACCCTCAGGGGCCAAGAGACCCAGTACTTC | CSVTLRGQETQYF | - | TRBJ2-5 | - | TRBV29-1
TGTGCCAGAACAGGGGGGGGGCGGCCCCTCCACTTT | CARTGGGRPLHF | - | TRBJ1-6 | TRBD1 | TRBV2
TGCGCCAGCAGCAACCGAGCGGGAGTGATTGGGACAGATACGCAGTATTTT | CASSNRAGVIGTDTQYF | few | TRBJ2-3 | TRBD2 | TRBV5-1
TGTGCCAGCAGTATAGCGGGAGTTAACTACGAGCAGTACTTC | CASSIAGVNYEQYF | few | TRBJ2-7 | TRBD2 | TRBV28
TGTGCCAGCAGCTTTGTACAGGGCCTACAAGAGACCCAGTACTTC | CASSFVQGLQETQYF | - | TRBJ2-5 | - | TRBV7-9
TGTGCCATCAGTGAGGGTACAGGGGGGGTTGGCTACACCTTC | CAISEGTGGVGYTF | - | TRBJ1-2 | TRBD1 | TRBV10-3
TGTGCCAGCAGGGAGACTAGCGGTGGTCTCTCCTACGAGCAGTACTTC | CASRETSGGLSYEQYF | - | TRBJ2-7 | TRBD2 | TRBV2
TGCGCCAGCAGCTCCAAAGTACTAGCGGGGGGGGCAGATACGCAGTATTTT | CASSSKVLAGGADTQYF | - | TRBJ2-3 | TRBD2 | TRBV5-1